A few counts support the clone carrying this T cell receptor beta chain. TCRdb processed the RT-PCR reads anew with MiXCR; each CDR3 protein has one entry. Among some 150,000 distinct CDR3 sequences listed, around 12% were seen once. The entry originates in a study of response to subunit inactivated influenza vaccine. Germline V gene lookup returns CDR1 SGHTA and CDR2 FQGNSA. The CDR3 is 19 residues long. Trimming pared 0 bases from V and 6 bases from J, leaving 21 bases between. The data also belong to a second study, concerning T cells expressing NK-cell markers. Per that study: For TCR beta, cDNA was produced by 5'RACE template switching with UMIs.

The TCR comes from a man aged 50-60 years who received an inactivated influenza vaccine. This chain joins TRBV7-2 and TRBJ1-6, with a weak D call TRBD1 (5 bases). The sequencing here drew on CD8+ T cells sorted from PBMCs, taken roughly 13 days after vaccination. CDR3 in DNA: TGTGCCAGCAGCTTAGCGCTAGTCATAGGACACAGCCTTAATTCACCCCTCCACTTT. Translation: CASSLALVIGHSLNSPLHF.